This entry features one T cell receptor beta chain sequence. What it binds is unknown. These data belong to a study of OX40 agonist ivuxolimab in advanced cancers. Study-wide results and caveats: Blood T cells, both CD4+ and CD8+, expanded clonally by week 6 at 0.1 to 3.0 mg/kg.

Clones were read by immunoSEQ multiplex PCR, and TCRdb kept only the in-frame ones, dropping some. The data contain 100,000 to 120,000 clones, approximately 89% of them singletons. The germline V and J ends were trimmed by 2 bases and 3 bases, with 15 bases remaining between them. Germline CDR1 reads SGHVS; CDR2 reads FQNEAQ. CDR3 length equals 16 residues. The genes are TRBV7-8 and TRBJ2-3; D perhaps matches TRBD2 (7 bases). Source: CD4+ or CD8+ T cells sorted from blood, taken in a trial of the OX40 agonist ivuxolimab. The receptor comes from an adult with an advanced solid tumor such as melanoma, head and neck, liver or kidney cancer. The DNA for the CDR3 is TGTGCCAGCAGCTTAACGGGGGGCGAACATACAGATACGCAGTATTTT. Amino acid sequence: CASSLTGGEHTDTQYF.